Included here is one T cell receptor beta chain sequence, with context. This sample is drawn from a study of technical replicates of blood from a few donors. Method: immunoSEQ multiplex PCR; TCRdb's copy keeps in-frame clones and lacks some. Of approximately 13,000 clones listed, more than 70% were seen once; the top ten hold about 10%. Sequencing was performed on PBMCs. This TCR was recovered from a human donor in good health.

CDR3 region: CASSLWASASYEQYF. In nucleotides, the CDR3 is TGTGCCAGCAGTTTATGGGCTAGCGCCTCCTACGAGCAGTACTTC. The V call is TRBV28, the J call TRBJ2-7; D is perhaps TRBD2 (6 bases). Germline V gene data show CDR1 as MDHEN and CDR2 as SYDVKM. V lost 0 bases, J lost 0 bases, and 9 bases lay in between. This CDR3 contains 15 residues.